The present T cell receptor (beta chain) was sequenced within a study of CD8+CD57+ T cells in acquired aplastic anemia. Profiles of TCR beta VDJ and CDR3 were generated from a genomic DNA template. TCRdb re-analysed the reads in MiXCR, keeping a single row per CDR3 protein. The data contain around 200,000 distinct CDR3 sequences, approximately 48% of them seen just once; the ten biggest clones take up over 10%. General study findings and limits: Patients and controls had in common twenty-nine CD8+ CDR3 sequences.

This clonotype was recorded at least ten times. Its antigen is undetermined. It was patients with CD8+CD57+ cell expansion by flow cytometry who were chosen for sequencing. When blood sampling took place, the patients had received no therapy. The CDR3 consists of 15 residues. Germline V lookup: CDR1 SNHLY, CDR2 FYNNEI. The V gene lost 5 bases and the J gene lost 5 bases, with 15 bases spanning the gap. This sequence joins TRBV2 and TRBJ1-4; no clear D. This clonotype was sampled from a human donor with aplastic anemia. The sample consisted of sorted CD4+, CD8+, or CD8+CD57+ T cells (not recorded which) from PBMCs. The CDR3 nucleotides read TGTGCCAGCAGTTACCGGACCGGGGAAAATGAAAAACTGTTTTTT. Its protein product is CASSYRTGENEKLFF.